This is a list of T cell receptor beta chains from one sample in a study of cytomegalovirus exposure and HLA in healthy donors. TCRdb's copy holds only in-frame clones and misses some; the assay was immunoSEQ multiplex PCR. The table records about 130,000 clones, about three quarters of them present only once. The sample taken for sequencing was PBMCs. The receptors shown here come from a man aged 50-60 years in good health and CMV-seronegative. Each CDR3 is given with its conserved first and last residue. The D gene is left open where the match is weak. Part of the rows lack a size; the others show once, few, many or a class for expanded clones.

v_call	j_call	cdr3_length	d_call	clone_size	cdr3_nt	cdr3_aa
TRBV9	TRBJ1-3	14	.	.	TGTGCCAGCAGCTTAGAGAGCTCTGGAAACACCATATATTTT	CASSLESSGNTIYF
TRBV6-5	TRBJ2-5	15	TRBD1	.	TGTGCCAGCAGGGGGACAGGGGGCGTCCAAGAGACCCAGTACTTC	CASRGTGGVQETQYF
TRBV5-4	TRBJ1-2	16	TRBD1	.	TGTGCCAGCAGCTTGGACACAGGGGGCCGGAACTATGGCTACACCTTC	CASSLDTGGRNYGYTF
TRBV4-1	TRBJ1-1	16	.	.	TGCGCCAGCAGCCAAGATGTTTCCCGGTTGAACACTGAAGCTTTCTTT	CASSQDVSRLNTEAFF
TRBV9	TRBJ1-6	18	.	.	TGTGCCAGCAGCCCGGAGAGGCTGTTAAGCTCCTATAATTCACCCCTCCACTTT	CASSPERLLSSYNSPLHF
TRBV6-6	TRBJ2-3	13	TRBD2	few	TGTGCCGCAGACAGCGGGGGTACCGATACGCAGTATTTT	CAADSGGTDTQYF
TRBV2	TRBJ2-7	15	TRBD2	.	TGTGCCAGCAGTAGCTCCGGGACTAGTATGTACGAGCAGTACTTC	CASSSSGTSMYEQYF
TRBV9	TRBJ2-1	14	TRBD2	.	TGTGCCAGCAGCGCATCTAGCGGGGGGGATGAGCAGTTCTTC	CASSASSGGDEQFF
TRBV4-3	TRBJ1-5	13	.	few	TGCGCCAGCAGCCCTGCGTTGGGCACGCCCCAGCATTTT	CASSPALGTPQHF
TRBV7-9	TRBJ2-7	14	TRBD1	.	TGTGCCAGCAGCTCCCAGGGGGCGGACTACGAGCAGTACTTC	CASSSQGADYEQYF
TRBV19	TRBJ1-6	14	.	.	TGTGCCAGTAGTTTAAAGCTCAGGGATTCACCCCTCCACTTT	CASSLKLRDSPLHF
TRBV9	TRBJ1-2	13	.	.	TGTGCCAGCAGCCCATCCGGACAGTATGGCTACACCTTC	CASSPSGQYGYTF
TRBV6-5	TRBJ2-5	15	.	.	TGTGCCAGCAGTTACTCAACAGAGTACCAAGAGACCCAGTACTTC	CASSYSTEYQETQYF
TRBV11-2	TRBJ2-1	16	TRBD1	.	TGTGCCAGCAACCCCGGGCCGGGACAGGGGGTCAATGAGCAGTTCTTC	CASNPGPGQGVNEQFF
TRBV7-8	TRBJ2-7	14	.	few	TGTGCCAGCAGCTCAGACAGAGTCATCTACGAGCAGTACTTC	CASSSDRVIYEQYF
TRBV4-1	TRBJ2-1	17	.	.	TGCGCCAGCAGCCAAAGAGATATAGAGCAGGGGCCAAATGAGCAGTTCTTC	CASSQRDIEQGPNEQFF
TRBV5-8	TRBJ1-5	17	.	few	TGTGCCAGCAGCTTGGATTTAGGGGGGGGCAGCAATCAGCCCCAGCATTTT	CASSLDLGGGSNQPQHF
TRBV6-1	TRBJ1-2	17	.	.	TGTGCCAGCAGTGAAGTCGGGGGATCGGGGGAAGGTTATGGCTACACCTTC	CASSEVGGSGEGYGYTF
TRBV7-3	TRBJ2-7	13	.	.	TGTGCCAGCAGCTTACAGGCCGTTGGCGAGCAGTACTTC	CASSLQAVGEQYF
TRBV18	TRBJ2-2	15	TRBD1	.	TGTGCCAGCTCACAGGGACAGGCAGACACCGGGGAGCTGTTTTTT	CASSQGQADTGELFF
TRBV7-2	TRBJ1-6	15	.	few	TGTGCCAGCAGCTTAGGACTACCTGATAATTCACCCCTCCACTTT	CASSLGLPDNSPLHF
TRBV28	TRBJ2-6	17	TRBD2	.	TGTGCCAGCAGTTTTAGCGGGGGGGTCTCTGGGGCCAACGTCCTGACTTTC	CASSFSGGVSGANVLTF
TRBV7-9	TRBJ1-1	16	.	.	TGTGCCAGCAGCTTAGCGTCGCGGGGAAGGACGACTGAAGCTTTCTTT	CASSLASRGRTTEAFF
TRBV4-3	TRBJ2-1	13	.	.	TGCGCCAGCAGCCAGTTACAGGGCAATGAGCAGTTCTTC	CASSQLQGNEQFF
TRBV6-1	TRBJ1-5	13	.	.	TGTGCCAGCAGGAGGACAGAAGTTCAGCCCCAGCATTTT	CASRRTEVQPQHF
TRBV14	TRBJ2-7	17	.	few	TGTGCCAGCAGCCCCAACTCCGGTCAGGCGACCTCCTACGAGCAGTACTTC	CASSPNSGQATSYEQYF
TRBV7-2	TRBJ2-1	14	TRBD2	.	TGTGCCAGCAGCTCACGACGGGGGGGGAATGAGCAGTTCTTC	CASSSRRGGNEQFF
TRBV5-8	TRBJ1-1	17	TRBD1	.	TGTGCCAGCAGCCCCGGGACAGGAGCAATTTTGGTCACTGAAGCTTTCTTT	CASSPGTGAILVTEAFF
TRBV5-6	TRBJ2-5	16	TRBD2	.	TGTGCCAGCAGCCTACTAGCGGGGGCGTCCCAAGAGACCCAGTACTTC	CASSLLAGASQETQYF
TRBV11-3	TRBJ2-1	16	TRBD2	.	TGTGCCAGCAGCTTAGAGGGCGGGGGTTCCTACAATGAGCAGTTCTTC	CASSLEGGGSYNEQFF
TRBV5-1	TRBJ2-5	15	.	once	TGCGCCAGCAGCTTGGGGGCAGGGCATGTGGAGACCCAGTACTTC	CASSLGAGHVETQYF
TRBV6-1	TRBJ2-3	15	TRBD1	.	TGTGCCAGCAGTGAACTCAGGGGGATGGGAGATACGCAGTATTTT	CASSELRGMGDTQYF